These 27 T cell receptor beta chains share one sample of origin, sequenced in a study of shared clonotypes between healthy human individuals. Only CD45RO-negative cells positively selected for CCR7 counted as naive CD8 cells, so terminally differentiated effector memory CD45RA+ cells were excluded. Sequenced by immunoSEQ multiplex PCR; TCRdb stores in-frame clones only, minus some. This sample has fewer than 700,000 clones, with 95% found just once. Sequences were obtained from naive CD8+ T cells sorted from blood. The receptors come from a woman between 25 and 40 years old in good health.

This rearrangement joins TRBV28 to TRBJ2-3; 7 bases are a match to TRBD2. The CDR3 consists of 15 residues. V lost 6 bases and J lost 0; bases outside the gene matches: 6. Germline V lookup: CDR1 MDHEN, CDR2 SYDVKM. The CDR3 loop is CASRAGTTSTDTQYF. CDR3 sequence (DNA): TGTGCCAGCAGAGCCGGGACTACCAGCACAGATACGCAGTATTTT.

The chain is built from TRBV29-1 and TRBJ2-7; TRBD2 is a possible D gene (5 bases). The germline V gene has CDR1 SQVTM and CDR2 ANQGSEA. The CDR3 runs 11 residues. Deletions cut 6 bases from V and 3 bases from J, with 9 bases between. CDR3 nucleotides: TGCAGCGTCCGACGGGGCTACGAGCAGTACTTC. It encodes CSVRRGYEQYF.

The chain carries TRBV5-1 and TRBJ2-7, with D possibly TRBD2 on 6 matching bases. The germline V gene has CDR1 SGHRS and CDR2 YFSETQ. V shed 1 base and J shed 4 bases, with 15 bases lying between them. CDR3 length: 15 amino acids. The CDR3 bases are TGCGCCAGCAGCTTGTCAACTAGCAGGGCTTACGAGCAGTACTTC. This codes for CASSLSTSRAYEQYF.

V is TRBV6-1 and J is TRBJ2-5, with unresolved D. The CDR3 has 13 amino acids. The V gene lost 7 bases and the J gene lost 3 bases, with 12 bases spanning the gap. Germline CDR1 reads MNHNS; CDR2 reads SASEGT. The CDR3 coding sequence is TGTGCCAGCAACACAGTACGTGAAGAGACCCAGTACTTC. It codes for CASNTVREETQYF.

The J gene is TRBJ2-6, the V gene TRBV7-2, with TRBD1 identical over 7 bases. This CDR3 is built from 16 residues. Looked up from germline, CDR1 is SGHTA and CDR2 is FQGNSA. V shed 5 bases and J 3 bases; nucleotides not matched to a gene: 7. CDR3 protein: CASSKQTGVGANVLTF. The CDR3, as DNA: TGTGCCAGCAGCAAGCAAACAGGGGTTGGGGCCAACGTCCTGACTTTC.

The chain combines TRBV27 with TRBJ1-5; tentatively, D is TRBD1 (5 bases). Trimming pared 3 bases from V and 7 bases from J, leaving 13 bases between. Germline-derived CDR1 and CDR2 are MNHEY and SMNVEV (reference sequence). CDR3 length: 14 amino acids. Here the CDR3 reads CASSLGRGYQPQHF. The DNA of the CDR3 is TGTGCCAGCAGTTTGGGGCGAGGGTACCAGCCCCAGCATTTT.

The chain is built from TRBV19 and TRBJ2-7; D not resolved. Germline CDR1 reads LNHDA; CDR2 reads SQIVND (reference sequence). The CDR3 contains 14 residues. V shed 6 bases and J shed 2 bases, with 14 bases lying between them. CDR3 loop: CASSLTLHTYEQYF. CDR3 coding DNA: TGTGCCAGTAGCCTGACACTTCACACCTACGAGCAGTACTTC.

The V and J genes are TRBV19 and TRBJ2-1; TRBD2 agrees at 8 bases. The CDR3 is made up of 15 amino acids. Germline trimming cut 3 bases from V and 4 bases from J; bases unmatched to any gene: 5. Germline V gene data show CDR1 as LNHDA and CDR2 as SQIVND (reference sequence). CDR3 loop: CASSIVLAEYNEQFF. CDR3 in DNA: TGTGCCAGTAGTATTGTACTAGCGGAATACAATGAGCAGTTCTTC.

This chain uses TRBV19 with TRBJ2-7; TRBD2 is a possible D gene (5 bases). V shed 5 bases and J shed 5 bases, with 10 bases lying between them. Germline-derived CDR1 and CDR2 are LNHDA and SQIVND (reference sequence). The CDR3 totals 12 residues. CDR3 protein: CASSPGLHEQYF. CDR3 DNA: TGTGCCAGTAGTCCCGGACTGCACGAGCAGTACTTC.

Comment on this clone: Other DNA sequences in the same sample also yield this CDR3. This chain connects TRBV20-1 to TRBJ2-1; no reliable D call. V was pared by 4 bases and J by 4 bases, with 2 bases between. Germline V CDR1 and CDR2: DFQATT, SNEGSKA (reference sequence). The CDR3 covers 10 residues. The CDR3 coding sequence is TGCAGTGCTACATACAATGAGCAGTTCTTC. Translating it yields CSATYNEQFF.

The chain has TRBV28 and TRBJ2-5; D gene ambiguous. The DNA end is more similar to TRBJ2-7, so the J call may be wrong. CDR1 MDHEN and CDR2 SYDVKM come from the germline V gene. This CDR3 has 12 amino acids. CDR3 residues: CASSLRQSEQYF. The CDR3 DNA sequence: TGTGCCAGCAGTTTACGCCAGAGCGAGCAGTACTTC.

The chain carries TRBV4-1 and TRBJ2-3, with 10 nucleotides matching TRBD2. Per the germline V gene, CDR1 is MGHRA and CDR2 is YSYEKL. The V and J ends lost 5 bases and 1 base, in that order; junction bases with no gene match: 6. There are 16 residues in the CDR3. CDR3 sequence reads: CASSSTLAGGTDTQYF. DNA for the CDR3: TGCGCCAGCAGCTCCACTCTAGCGGGGGGCACAGATACGCAGTATTTT.

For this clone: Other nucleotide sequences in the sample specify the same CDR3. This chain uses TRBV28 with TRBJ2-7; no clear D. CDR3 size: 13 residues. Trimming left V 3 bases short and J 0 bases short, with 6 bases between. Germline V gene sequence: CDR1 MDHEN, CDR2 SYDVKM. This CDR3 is CASSFGSSYEQYF. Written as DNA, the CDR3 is TGTGCCAGCAGTTTCGGCTCCTCCTACGAGCAGTACTTC.

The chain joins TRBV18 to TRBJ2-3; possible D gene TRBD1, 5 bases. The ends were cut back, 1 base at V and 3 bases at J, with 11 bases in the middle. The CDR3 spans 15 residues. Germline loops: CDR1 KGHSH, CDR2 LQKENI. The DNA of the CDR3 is TGTGCCAGCTCACCACGCCAGGGATGGACAGATACGCAGTATTTT. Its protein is CASSPRQGWTDTQYF.

CDR3 loop: CASSPGTGVLEQFF. The DNA of the CDR3 is TGTGCCAGCAGCCCCGGGACAGGGGTCCTGGAGCAGTTCTTC. The V and J genes are TRBV5-4 and TRBJ2-1, with TRBD1 matching 10 bases. The ends lost 4 bases at V and 10 bases at J; junction bases unmatched: 8. The CDR3 is made up of 14 amino acids. The germline CDR1 and CDR2 sequences are SGHNT and YYREEE (reference sequence).

The CDR3 reads CASGDVYYGYTF. CDR3 nucleotides: TGTGCCAGCGGAGACGTGTACTATGGCTACACCTTC. The chain links TRBV28 to TRBJ1-2; D remains unclear. This CDR3 contains 12 residues. The V gene lost 8 bases and the J gene lost 3 bases, with 10 bases spanning the gap. Germline CDR1 reads MDHEN; CDR2 reads SYDVKM.

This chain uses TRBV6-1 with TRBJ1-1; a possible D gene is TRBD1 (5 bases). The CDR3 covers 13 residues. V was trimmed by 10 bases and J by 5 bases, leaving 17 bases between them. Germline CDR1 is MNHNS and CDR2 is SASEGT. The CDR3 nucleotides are TGTGCCATAACCCCCCGGGGGGGGACTGAAGCTTTCTTT. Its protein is CAITPRGGTEAFF.

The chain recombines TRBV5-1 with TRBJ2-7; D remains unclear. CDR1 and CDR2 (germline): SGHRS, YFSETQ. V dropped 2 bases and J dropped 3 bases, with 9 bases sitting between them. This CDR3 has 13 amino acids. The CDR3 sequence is CASSLTDYYEQYF. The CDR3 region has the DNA TGCGCCAGCAGCTTAACAGATTACTACGAGCAGTACTTC. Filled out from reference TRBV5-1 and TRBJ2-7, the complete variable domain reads KAGVTQTPRYLIKTRGQQVTLSCSPISGHRSVSWYQQTPGQGLQFLFEYFSETQRNKGNFPGRFSGRQFSNSRSEMNVSTLELGDSALYLCASSLTDYYEQYFGPGTRLTVT.

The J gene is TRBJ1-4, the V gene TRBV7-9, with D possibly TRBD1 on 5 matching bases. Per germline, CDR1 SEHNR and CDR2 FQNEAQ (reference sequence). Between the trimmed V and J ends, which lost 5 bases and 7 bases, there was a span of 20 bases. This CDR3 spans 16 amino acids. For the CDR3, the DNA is TGTGCCAGCAGCAGCACCGACCGGGACCTAGTTGAAAAACTGTTTTTT. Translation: CASSSTDRDLVEKLFF.

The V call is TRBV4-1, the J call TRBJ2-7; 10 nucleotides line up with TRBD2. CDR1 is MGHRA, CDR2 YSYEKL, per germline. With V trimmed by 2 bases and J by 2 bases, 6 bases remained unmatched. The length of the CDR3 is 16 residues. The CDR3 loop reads CASSQLKGLATYEQYF. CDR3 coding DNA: TGCGCCAGCAGCCAACTTAAGGGACTAGCGACCTACGAGCAGTACTTC.

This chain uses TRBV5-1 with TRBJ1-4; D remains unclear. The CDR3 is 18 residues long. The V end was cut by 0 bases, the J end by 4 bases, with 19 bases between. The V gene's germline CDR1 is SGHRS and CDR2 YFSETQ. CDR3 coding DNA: TGCGCCAGCAGCTTGGAAGGCCAACTGGCGGACCTTAATGAAAAACTGTTTTTT. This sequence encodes CASSLEGQLADLNEKLFF.

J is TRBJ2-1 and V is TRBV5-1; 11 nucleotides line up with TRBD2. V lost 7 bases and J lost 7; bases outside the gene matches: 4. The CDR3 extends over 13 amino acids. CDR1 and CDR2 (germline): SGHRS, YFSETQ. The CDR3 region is CASGTSGRNEQFF. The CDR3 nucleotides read TGCGCCAGCGGCACTAGCGGGAGAAATGAGCAGTTCTTC. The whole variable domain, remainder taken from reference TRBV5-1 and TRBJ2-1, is KAGVTQTPRYLIKTRGQQVTLSCSPISGHRSVSWYQQTPGQGLQFLFEYFSETQRNKGNFPGRFSGRQFSNSRSEMNVSTLELGDSALYLCASGTSGRNEQFFGPGTRLTVL.

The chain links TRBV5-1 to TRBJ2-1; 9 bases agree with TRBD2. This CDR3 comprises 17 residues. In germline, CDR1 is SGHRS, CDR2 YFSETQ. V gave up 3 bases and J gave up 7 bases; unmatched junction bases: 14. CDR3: CASSSNPGTSYGNEQFF. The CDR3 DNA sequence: TGCGCCAGCAGCTCAAATCCCGGGACTAGCTACGGGAATGAGCAGTTCTTC.

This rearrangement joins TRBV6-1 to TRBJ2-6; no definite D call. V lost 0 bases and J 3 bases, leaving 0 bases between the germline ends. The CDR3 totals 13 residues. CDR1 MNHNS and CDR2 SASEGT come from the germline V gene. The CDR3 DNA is TGTGCCAGCAGTGAAGCTGGGGCCAACGTCCTGACTTTC. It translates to CASSEAGANVLTF.

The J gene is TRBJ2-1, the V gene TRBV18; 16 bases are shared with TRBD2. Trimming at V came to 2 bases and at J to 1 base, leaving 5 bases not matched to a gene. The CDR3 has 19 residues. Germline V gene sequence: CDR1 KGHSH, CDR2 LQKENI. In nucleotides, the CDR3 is TGTGCCAGCTCACCATTGGGACTAGCGGGAGGGTGGTCCTACAATGAGCAGTTCTTC. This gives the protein CASSPLGLAGGWSYNEQFF. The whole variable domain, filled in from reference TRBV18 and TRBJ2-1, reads NAGVMQNPRHLVRRRGQEARLRCSPMKGHSHVYWYRQLPEEGLKFMVYLQKENIIDESGMPKERFSAEFPKEGPSILRIQQVVRGDSAAYFCASSPLGLAGGWSYNEQFFGPGTRLTVL.

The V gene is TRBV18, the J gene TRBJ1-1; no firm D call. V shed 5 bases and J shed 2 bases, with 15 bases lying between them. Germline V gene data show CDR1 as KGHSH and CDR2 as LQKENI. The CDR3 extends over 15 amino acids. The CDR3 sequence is CASSSTTTANTEAFF. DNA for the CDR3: TGTGCCAGCTCATCGACTACAACAGCTAACACTGAAGCTTTCTTT.

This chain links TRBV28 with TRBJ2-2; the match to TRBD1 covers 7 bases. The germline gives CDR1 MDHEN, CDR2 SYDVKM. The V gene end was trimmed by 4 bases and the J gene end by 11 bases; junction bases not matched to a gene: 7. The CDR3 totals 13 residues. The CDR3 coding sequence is TGTGCCAGCAGTTCGCAGACAGGGAATGAGCTGTTTTTT. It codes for CASSSQTGNELFF.